These 10 T cell receptor beta chains came from one sample sequenced in a study of T cell changes during pregnancy in multiple sclerosis. Data came from immunoSEQ multiplex PCR; TCRdb stores just in-frame clones and leaves some out. The table lists tens of thousands of clones, approximately 90% of them singletons, with about 2.9% in the top ten. The input for sequencing was peripheral blood, taken in the second trimester of pregnancy. The receptors were sampled from a female donor in good health, enrolled as a control in a pregnancy study.

This rearrangement joins TRBV6-5 to TRBJ1-2, with TRBD1 matching 7 bases. Trimming at V came to 9 bases and at J to 5 bases, leaving 12 bases not matched to a gene. Germline V gene sequence: CDR1 MNHEY, CDR2 SVGAGI. This CDR3 is 14 amino acids long. As DNA, the CDR3 is TGTGCCAGTACCTCGGGACAGCAACTTTATGGCTACACCTTC. Its translation is CASTSGQQLYGYTF.

The chain combines TRBV6-5 with TRBJ1-4; 8 positions match TRBD1. J was trimmed by 8 bases and V by 4 bases; bases with no gene match: 12. This CDR3 spans 16 amino acids. Germline V CDR1 and CDR2: MNHEY, SVGAGI. DNA of the CDR3: TGTGCCAGCAGTTCCCCGGGGGACAGGCGACGCGAAAAACTGTTTTTT. Translated: CASSSPGDRRREKLFF.

The chain uses TRBV28 and TRBJ2-6; no firm D call. Trimming removed 6 bases at V and 0 bases at J, with 9 bases between. CDR1 is MDHEN, CDR2 SYDVKM, per germline. The CDR3 totals 15 residues. CDR3 region: CASSRGSSGANVLTF. The CDR3 bases are TGTGCCAGCAGCCGAGGATCCTCTGGGGCCAACGTCCTGACTTTC. The variable domain in full, with the rest retrieved from reference TRBV28 and TRBJ2-6, is DVKVTQSSRYLVKRTGEKVFLECVQDMDHENMFWYRQDPGLGLRLIYFSYDVKMKEKGDIPEGYSVSREKKERFSLILESASTNQTSMYLCASSRGSSGANVLTFGAGSRLTVL.

This chain joins TRBV5-6 and TRBJ2-5; 9 nucleotides align to TRBD1. The J call may be mistaken, given a closer DNA end match to TRBJ2-7. The CDR3 totals 15 residues. CDR1 and CDR2 from the germline V gene are SGHDT and YYEEEE. CDR3 loop: CASSPVGTGMHEQYF. The CDR3 DNA reads as TGTGCCAGCAGCCCGGTTGGGACAGGGATGCACGAGCAGTACTTC.

This chain links TRBV15 with TRBJ2-1; D not certain. CDR3 length: 14 residues. Trimming stripped 9 bases from V and 5 bases from J, with 17 bases between. The germline V gene encodes CDR1 LNHNV and CDR2 YYDKDF (reference sequence). The CDR3 loop is CATENRMFDNEQFF. In DNA, the CDR3 is TGTGCCACGGAGAATCGTATGTTTGACAATGAGCAGTTCTTC. The entire variable domain, with the rest obtained from reference TRBV15 and TRBJ2-1, is as follows: DAMVIQNPRYQVTQFGKPVTLSCSQTLNHNVMYWYQQKSSQAPKLLFHYYDKDFNNEADTPDNFQSRRPNTSFCFLDIRSPGLGDTAMYLCATENRMFDNEQFFGPGTRLTVL.

The chain carries TRBV18 and TRBJ2-7; 9 nucleotides match TRBD2. CDR1 is KGHSH, CDR2 LQKENI, per germline. Germline trimming cut 0 bases from V and 4 bases from J; bases unmatched to any gene: 7. This CDR3 contains 16 residues. CDR3 coding DNA: TGTGCCAGCTCACCACCATCAGCGGGAGGCTGGTACGAGCAGTACTTC. This encodes CASSPPSAGGWYEQYF.

The chain recombines TRBV11-2 with TRBJ1-1; tentatively, D is TRBD1 (6 bases). The V end was cut by 5 bases, the J end by 1 base, with 17 bases between. The CDR3 has 16 amino acids. Germline V CDR1 and CDR2: SGHAT, FQNNGV. CDR3 in DNA: TGTGCCAGCAGCCGAGACCCCGGGACATGGAACACTGAAGCTTTCTTT. It encodes CASSRDPGTWNTEAFF.

The count of this clone is one. The chain joins TRBV5-8 to TRBJ2-7; weak D call: TRBD1 (5 bases). CDR3 length: 13 amino acids. Germline V gene lookup returns CDR1 SGHTS and CDR2 YDEGEE. The V end was cut by 2 bases, the J end by 7 bases, with 13 bases between. Here the CDR3 reads CASSFGRVREQYF. The CDR3 DNA is TGTGCCAGCAGCTTCGGCAGGGTCCGGGAGCAGTACTTC.

This sequence joins TRBV7-2 and TRBJ1-3, with D perhaps matching TRBD1 (5 bases). The CDR3 totals 15 residues. Germline V CDR1 and CDR2: SGHTA, FQGNSA. Deletions cut 9 bases from V and 3 bases from J, with 18 bases between. For the CDR3, the DNA is TGTGCCAGTTCGGGGGGGGGTGAATATGGAAACACCATATATTTT. Its translation is CASSGGGEYGNTIYF. The variable domain in full, completed from reference TRBV7-2 and TRBJ1-3, reads GAGVSQSPSNKVTEKGKDVELRCDPISGHTALYWYRQSLGQGLEFLIYFQGNSAPDKSGLPSDRFSAERTGGSVSTLTIQRTQQEDSAVYLCASSGGGEYGNTIYFGEGSWLTVV.

The chain links TRBV15 to TRBJ2-3; TRBD2 is a possible D gene (6 bases). Trimming took 8 bases from V and 2 from J, leaving 14 bases between them. Per germline, CDR1 LNHNV and CDR2 YYDKDF (reference sequence). The CDR3 contains 14 residues. The CDR3: CATQPGRSTDTQYF. The CDR3 nucleotides are TGTGCCACCCAGCCGGGGAGGTCCACAGATACGCAGTATTTT.